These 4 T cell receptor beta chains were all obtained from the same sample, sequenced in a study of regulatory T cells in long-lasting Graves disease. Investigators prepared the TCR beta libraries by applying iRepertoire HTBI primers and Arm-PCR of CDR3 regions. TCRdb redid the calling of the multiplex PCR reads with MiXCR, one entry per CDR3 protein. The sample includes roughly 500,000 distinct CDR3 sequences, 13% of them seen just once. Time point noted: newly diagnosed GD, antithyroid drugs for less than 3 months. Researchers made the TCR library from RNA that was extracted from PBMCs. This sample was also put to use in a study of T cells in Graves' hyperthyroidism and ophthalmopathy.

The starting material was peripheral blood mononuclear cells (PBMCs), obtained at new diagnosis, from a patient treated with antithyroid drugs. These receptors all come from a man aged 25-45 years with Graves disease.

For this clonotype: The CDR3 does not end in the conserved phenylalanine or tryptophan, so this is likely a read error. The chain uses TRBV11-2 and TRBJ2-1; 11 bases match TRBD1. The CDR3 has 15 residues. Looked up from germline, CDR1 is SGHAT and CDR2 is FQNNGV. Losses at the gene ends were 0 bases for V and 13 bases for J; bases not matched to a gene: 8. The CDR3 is CASSLDGTGGDQQFI. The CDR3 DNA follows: TGTGCCAGCAGCTTAGATGGGACAGGGGGGGATCAACAGTTCATC.

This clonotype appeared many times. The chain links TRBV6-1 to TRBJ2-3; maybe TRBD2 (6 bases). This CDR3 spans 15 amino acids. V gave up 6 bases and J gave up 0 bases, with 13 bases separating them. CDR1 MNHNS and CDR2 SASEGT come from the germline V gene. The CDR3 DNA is TGTGCCAGCAGCGGGAGAACAGTAAGCACAGATACGCAGTATTTT. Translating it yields CASSGRTVSTDTQYF.

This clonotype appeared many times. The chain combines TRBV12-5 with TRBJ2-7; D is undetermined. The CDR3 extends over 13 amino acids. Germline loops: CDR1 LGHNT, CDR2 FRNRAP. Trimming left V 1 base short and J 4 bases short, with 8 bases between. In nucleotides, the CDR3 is TGTGCTAGTGGTTTGGGTTTGCGTTACGAGCAGTACTTC. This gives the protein CASGLGLRYEQYF.

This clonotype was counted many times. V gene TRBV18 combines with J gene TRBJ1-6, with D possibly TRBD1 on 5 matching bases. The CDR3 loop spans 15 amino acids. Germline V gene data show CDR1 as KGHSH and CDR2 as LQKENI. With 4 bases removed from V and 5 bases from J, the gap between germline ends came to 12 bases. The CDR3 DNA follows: TGTGCCAGCTCACGAGAAAAACAGGATAATTCACCCCTCCACTTT. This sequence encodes CASSREKQDNSPLHF.